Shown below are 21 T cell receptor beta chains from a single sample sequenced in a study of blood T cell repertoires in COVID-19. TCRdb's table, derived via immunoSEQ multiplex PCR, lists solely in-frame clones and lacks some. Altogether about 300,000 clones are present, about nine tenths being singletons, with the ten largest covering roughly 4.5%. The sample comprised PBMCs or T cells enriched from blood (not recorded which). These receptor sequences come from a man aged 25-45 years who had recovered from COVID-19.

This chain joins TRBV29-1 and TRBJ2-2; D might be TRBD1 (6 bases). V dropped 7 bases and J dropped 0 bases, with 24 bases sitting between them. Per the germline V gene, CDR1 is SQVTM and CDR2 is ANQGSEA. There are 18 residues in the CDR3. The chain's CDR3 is CSGSFRGTKRSNTGELFF. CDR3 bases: TGCAGCGGGTCTTTCAGGGGCACAAAACGATCGAACACCGGGGAGCTGTTTTTT.

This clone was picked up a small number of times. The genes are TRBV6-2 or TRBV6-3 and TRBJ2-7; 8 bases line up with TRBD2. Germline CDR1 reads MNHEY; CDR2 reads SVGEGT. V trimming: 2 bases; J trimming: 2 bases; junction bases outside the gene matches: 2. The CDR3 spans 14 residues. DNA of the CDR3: TGTGCCAGCAGTTACCGGGGGGGCCCCTACGAGCAGTACTTC. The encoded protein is CASSYRGGPYEQYF.

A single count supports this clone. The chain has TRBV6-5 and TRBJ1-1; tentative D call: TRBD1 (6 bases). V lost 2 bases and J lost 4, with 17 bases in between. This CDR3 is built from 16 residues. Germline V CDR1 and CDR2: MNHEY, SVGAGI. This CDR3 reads CASSYGLGRGVTEAFF. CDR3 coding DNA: TGTGCCAGCAGTTACGGGTTGGGCAGGGGAGTCACTGAAGCTTTCTTT.

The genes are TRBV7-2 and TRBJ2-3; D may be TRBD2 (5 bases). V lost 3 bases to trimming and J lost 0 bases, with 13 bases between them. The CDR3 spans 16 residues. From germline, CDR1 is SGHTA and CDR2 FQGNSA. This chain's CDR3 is CASSFQVGGSTDTQYF. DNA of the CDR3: TGTGCCAGCAGCTTTCAGGTTGGCGGGAGCACAGATACGCAGTATTTT. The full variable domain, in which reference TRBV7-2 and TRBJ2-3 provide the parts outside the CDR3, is GAGVSQSPSNKVTEKGKDVELRCDPISGHTALYWYRQSLGQGLEFLIYFQGNSAPDKSGLPSDRFSAERTGGSVSTLTIQRTQQEDSAVYLCASSFQVGGSTDTQYFGPGTRLTVL.

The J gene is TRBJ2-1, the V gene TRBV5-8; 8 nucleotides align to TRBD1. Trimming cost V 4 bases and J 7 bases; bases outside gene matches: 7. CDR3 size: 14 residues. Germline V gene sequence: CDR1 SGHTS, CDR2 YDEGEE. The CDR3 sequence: CASSPGGWGNEQFF. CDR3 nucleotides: TGTGCCAGCAGCCCAGGGGGCTGGGGGAATGAGCAGTTCTTC.

The CDR3 DNA follows: TGTGCCAGCGGTAGCGGGAGGGCCTCCTACGAGCAGTACTTC. Amino acids: CASGSGRASYEQYF. This rearrangement joins TRBV11-3 to TRBJ2-7; the match to TRBD2 covers 11 bases. This CDR3 is built from 14 residues. The V segment lost 8 bases and the J segment 0 bases; nucleotides outside the gene matches: 3. CDR1 and CDR2 from the germline V gene are SGHNT and YENEEA.

The CDR3 loop is CASIQGVWNSPLHF. The CDR3 coding sequence is TGTGCCAGCATCCAGGGGGTATGGAATTCACCCCTCCACTTT. The chain joins TRBV6-5 to TRBJ1-6, with TRBD1 matching over 7 bases. The CDR3 sequence is 14 residues long. Looked up from germline, CDR1 is MNHEY and CDR2 is SVGAGI. V gave up 7 bases and J gave up 7 bases; unmatched junction bases: 7.

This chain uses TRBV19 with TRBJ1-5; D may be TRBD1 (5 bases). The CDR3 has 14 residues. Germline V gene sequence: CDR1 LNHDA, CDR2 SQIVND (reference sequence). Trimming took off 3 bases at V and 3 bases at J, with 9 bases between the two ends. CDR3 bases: TGTGCCAGTAGTATTGGGGGGTTCAATCAGCCCCAGCATTTT. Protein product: CASSIGGFNQPQHF.

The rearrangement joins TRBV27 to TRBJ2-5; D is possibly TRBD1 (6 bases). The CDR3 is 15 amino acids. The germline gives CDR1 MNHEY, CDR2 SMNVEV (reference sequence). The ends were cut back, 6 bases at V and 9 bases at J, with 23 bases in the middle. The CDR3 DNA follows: TGTGCCAGCAGAGCCGTTGGACAGTCGTCGTGGGCCCAGTACTTC. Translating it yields CASRAVGQSSWAQYF.

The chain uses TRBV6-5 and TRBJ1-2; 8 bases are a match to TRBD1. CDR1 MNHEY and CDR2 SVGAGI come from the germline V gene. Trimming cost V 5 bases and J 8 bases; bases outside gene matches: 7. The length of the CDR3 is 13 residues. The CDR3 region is CASSPGQGRGYTF. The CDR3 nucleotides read TGTGCCAGCAGTCCAGGACAGGGAAGGGGCTACACCTTC.

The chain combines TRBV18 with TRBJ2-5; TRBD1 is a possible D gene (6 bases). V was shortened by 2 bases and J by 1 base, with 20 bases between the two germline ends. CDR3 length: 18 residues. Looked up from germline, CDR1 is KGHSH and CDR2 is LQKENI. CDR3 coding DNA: TGTGCCAGCTCACCATTTGGGCGGTACAGGGTATTCCAAGAGACCCAGTACTTC. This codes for CASSPFGRYRVFQETQYF.

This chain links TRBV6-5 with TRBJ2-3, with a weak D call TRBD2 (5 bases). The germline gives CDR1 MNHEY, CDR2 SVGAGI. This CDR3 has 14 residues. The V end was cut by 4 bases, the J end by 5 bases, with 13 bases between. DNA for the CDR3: TGTGCCAGCAGTTCGCCCTCCCGGGAAGATACGCAGTATTTT. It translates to CASSSPSREDTQYF.

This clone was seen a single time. The CDR3 here is CAWNDRGGSYEQYF. The CDR3, as DNA: TGTGCCTGGAATGACAGGGGGGGTTCCTACGAGCAGTACTTC. This chain links TRBV30 with TRBJ2-7, with 9 nucleotides matching TRBD1. CDR1 and CDR2 from the germline V gene are GTSNPN and SVGIG (reference sequence). The CDR3 has 14 amino acids. V was clipped by 4 bases and J by 1 base; unmatched bases: 5.

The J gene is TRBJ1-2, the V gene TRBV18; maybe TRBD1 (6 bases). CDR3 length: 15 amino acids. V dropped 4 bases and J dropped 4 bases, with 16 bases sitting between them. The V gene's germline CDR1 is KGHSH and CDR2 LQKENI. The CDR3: CASSRYSDRSYGYTF. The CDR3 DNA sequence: TGTGCCAGCTCACGCTACTCGGACAGATCCTATGGCTACACCTTC. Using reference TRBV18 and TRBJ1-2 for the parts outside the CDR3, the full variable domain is NAGVMQNPRHLVRRRGQEARLRCSPMKGHSHVYWYRQLPEEGLKFMVYLQKENIIDESGMPKERFSAEFPKEGPSILRIQQVVRGDSAAYFCASSRYSDRSYGYTFGSGTRLTVV.

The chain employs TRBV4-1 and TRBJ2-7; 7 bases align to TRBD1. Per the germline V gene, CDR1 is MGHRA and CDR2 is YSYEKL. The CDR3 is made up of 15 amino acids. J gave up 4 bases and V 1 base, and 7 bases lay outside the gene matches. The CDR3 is CASSQGDRAYYEQYF. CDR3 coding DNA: TGCGCCAGCAGCCAAGGCGACAGGGCCTATTACGAGCAGTACTTC.

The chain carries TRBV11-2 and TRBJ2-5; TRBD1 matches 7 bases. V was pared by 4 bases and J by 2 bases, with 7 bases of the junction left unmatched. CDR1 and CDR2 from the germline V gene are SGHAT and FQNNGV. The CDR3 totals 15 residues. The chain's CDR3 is CASSSMRGQQETQYF. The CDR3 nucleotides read TGTGCCAGCAGCTCCATGAGGGGACAGCAAGAGACCCAGTACTTC.

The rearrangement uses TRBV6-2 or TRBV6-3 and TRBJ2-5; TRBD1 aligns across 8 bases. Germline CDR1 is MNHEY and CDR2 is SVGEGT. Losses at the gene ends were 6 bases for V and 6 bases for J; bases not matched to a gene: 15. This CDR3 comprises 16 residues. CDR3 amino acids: CASSPNPDREAKTQYF. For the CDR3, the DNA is TGTGCCAGCAGCCCTAACCCGGACAGGGAGGCGAAGACCCAGTACTTC.

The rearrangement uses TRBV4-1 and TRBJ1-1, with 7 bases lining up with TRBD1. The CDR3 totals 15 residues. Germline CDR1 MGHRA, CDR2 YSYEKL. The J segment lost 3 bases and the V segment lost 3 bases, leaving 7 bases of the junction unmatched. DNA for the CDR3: TGCGCCAGCAGCCAGAACAGGGGTGAATACACTGAAGCTTTCTTT. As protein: CASSQNRGEYTEAFF.

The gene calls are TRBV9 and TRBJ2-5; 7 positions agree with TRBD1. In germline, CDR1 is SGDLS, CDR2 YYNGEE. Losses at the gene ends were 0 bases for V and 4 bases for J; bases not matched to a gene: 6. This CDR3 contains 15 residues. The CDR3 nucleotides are TGTGCCAGCAGCGTAGAGACAGGGCGGGTAGAGACCCAGTACTTC. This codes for CASSVETGRVETQYF.

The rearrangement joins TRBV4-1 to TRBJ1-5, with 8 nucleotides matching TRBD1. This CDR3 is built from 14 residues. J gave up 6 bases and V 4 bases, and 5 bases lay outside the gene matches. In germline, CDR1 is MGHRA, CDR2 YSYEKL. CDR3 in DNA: TGCGCCAGCAGCCTAGGACAGGGAGGTCAGCCCCAGCATTTT. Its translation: CASSLGQGGQPQHF.

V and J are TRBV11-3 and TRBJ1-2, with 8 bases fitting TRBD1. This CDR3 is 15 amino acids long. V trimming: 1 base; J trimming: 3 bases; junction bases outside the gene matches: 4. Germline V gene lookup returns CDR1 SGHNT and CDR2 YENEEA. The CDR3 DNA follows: TGTGCCAGCAGCTTAGGAGACAGGGGAGACTATGGCTACACCTTC. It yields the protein CASSLGDRGDYGYTF. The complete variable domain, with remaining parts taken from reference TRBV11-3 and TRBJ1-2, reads EAGVVQSPRYKIIEKKQPVAFWCNPISGHNTLYWYLQNLGQGPELLIRYENEEAVDDSQLPKDRFSAERLKGVDSTLKIQPAELGDSAVYLCASSLGDRGDYGYTFGSGTRLTVV.